This T cell receptor beta chain derives from a study of cytomegalovirus exposure and HLA in healthy donors. Findings and caveats of the study: In a later analysis, specific HLA alleles were associated with around 17,000 TCR beta sequences at a 0.05 false discovery rate. Roughly even sequencing depth across donors was the assumption behind the presence/absence analyses. TCR beta sequences reportedly predicted the HLA-A and HLA-B alleles of most subjects accurately. Productive rates of about 87% or about 30% were seen for most TCR beta V segments in an earlier analysis.

Trimming took off 2 bases at V and 0 bases at J, with 11 bases between the two ends. The CDR3 has 15 amino acids. CDR1 is MNHEY and CDR2 is SVGAGI in the germline V gene. This clone has a handful of counts. The target antigen is unknown. 60 Vbeta and 13 Jbeta primers were used in PCR. Produced via immunoSEQ multiplex PCR; TCRdb's table is partial and in-frame only. The data contain approximately 120,000 clones, 77% of them singletons. The chain carries TRBV6-5 and TRBJ2-7; D unclear. The source of this sequence is a middle-aged woman in good health and CMV-seropositive. Sequencing used PBMCs. This CDR3 is CASSYNSLSSYEQYF. The CDR3 DNA sequence: TGTGCCAGCAGTTACAATTCCCTGAGCTCCTACGAGCAGTACTTC.